These T cell receptor beta chains were read from a single sample in a study of blood T cell repertoires in COVID-19. This table comes from immunoSEQ multiplex PCR, and its TCRdb copy is limited to in-frame clones, with some not included. The data contain 350,000 to 550,000 clones, around 89% of them singletons. Material: peripheral blood. These receptors were collected from a woman aged 30 to 39 with acute or convalescent COVID-19. Each CDR3 is given with its conserved first and last residue. The D gene is left open where the match is weak. Only part of the rows carry a size: once, few, many, or a class if the clone is expanded.

clone size: -
J gene: TRBJ1-1
D gene: -
V gene: TRBV9
CDR3 protein: CASSAPQGLNTEAFF
CDR3 DNA: TGTGCCAGCAGCGCACCACAGGGACTGAACACTGAAGCTTTCTTT

clone size: -
J gene: TRBJ1-2
D gene: -
V gene: TRBV3-1/TRBV3-2
CDR3 protein: CASSQDNRQIYGYTF
CDR3 DNA: TGTGCCAGCAGCCAAGATAACAGGCAAATCTATGGCTACACCTTC

clone size: -
J gene: TRBJ1-5
D gene: -
V gene: TRBV11-2
CDR3 protein: CASSSPGQPQHF
CDR3 DNA: TGTGCCAGCAGCTCGCCAGGGCAGCCCCAGCATTTT

clone size: -
J gene: TRBJ1-2
D gene: -
V gene: TRBV5-5
CDR3 protein: CASSPTGVNYGYTF
CDR3 DNA: TGTGCCAGCAGCCCGACAGGCGTTAACTATGGCTACACCTTC

clone size: -
J gene: TRBJ2-7
D gene: TRBD1
V gene: TRBV30
CDR3 protein: CAWSGGDRDREQYF
CDR3 DNA: TGTGCCTGGAGTGGAGGGGACAGGGACCGCGAGCAGTACTTC

clone size: -
J gene: TRBJ2-3
D gene: -
V gene: TRBV7-3
CDR3 protein: CASSLTVSRGGTDTQYF
CDR3 DNA: TGTGCCAGCAGCTTAACGGTTTCACGGGGAGGCACAGATACGCAGTATTTT

clone size: -
J gene: TRBJ1-4
D gene: TRBD1
V gene: TRBV13
CDR3 protein: CASSRRTGSAEKLFF
CDR3 DNA: TGTGCCAGCAGCCGTAGGACAGGGTCGGCTGAAAAACTGTTTTTT

clone size: -
J gene: TRBJ2-7
D gene: -
V gene: TRBV30
CDR3 protein: CAWSETASYEQYF
CDR3 DNA: TGTGCCTGGAGTGAGACAGCCTCCTACGAGCAGTACTTC

clone size: -
J gene: TRBJ1-3
D gene: -
V gene: TRBV15
CDR3 protein: CATSRASTGGNTIYF
CDR3 DNA: TGTGCCACCAGCAGGGCCTCGACGGGTGGAAACACCATATATTTT

clone size: -
J gene: TRBJ1-1
D gene: -
V gene: TRBV10-1
CDR3 protein: CASSGQTNTEAFF
CDR3 DNA: TGCGCCAGCAGCGGACAGACGAACACTGAAGCTTTCTTT

clone size: -
J gene: TRBJ2-3
D gene: -
V gene: TRBV20-1
CDR3 protein: CSAVKDTQYF
CDR3 DNA: TGCAGTGCTGTAAAAGATACGCAGTATTTT

clone size: -
J gene: TRBJ2-4
D gene: TRBD1
V gene: TRBV9
CDR3 protein: CASSAPQGVVQYF
CDR3 DNA: TGTGCCAGCAGCGCTCCACAGGGGGTGGTTCAGTACTTC

clone size: -
J gene: TRBJ1-5
D gene: TRBD1
V gene: TRBV6-1
CDR3 protein: CASSEADRVGQPQHF
CDR3 DNA: TGTGCCAGCAGTGAAGCGGACAGGGTCGGGCAGCCCCAGCATTTT

clone size: -
J gene: TRBJ2-1
D gene: TRBD2
V gene: TRBV7-2
CDR3 protein: CASSSRLAGATSSYNEQFF
CDR3 DNA: TGTGCCAGCAGCTCGCGACTAGCGGGGGCCACAAGCTCCTACAATGAGCAGTTCTTC

clone size: -
J gene: TRBJ2-1
D gene: TRBD2
V gene: TRBV5-1
CDR3 protein: CASSPSGGSYNEQFF
CDR3 DNA: TGCGCCAGCAGCCCTAGCGGGGGTTCCTACAATGAGCAGTTCTTC

clone size: -
J gene: TRBJ2-7
D gene: -
V gene: TRBV11-2
CDR3 protein: CASSIQGDMTTNYF
CDR3 DNA: TGTGCCAGCAGCATCCAAGGGGATATGACGACGAACTACTTC

clone size: -
J gene: TRBJ2-1
D gene: TRBD1
V gene: TRBV10-3
CDR3 protein: CAISSGTGAVEEQFF
CDR3 DNA: TGTGCCATCAGTTCCGGGACAGGGGCGGTGGAGGAGCAGTTCTTC

clone size: -
J gene: TRBJ2-7
D gene: -
V gene: TRBV7-9
CDR3 protein: CASSLNPYEQYF
CDR3 DNA: TGTGCCAGCAGCCTAAACCCCTACGAGCAGTACTTC

clone size: few
J gene: TRBJ2-7
D gene: -
V gene: TRBV7-9
CDR3 protein: CASSLREEQYF
CDR3 DNA: TGTGCCAGCAGCTTACGGGAGGAGCAGTACTTC

clone size: -
J gene: TRBJ2-4
D gene: -
V gene: TRBV7-8
CDR3 protein: CASSPTGIKNIQYF
CDR3 DNA: TGTGCCAGCAGCCCGACGGGGATCAAAAACATTCAGTACTTC

clone size: -
J gene: TRBJ2-4
D gene: -
V gene: TRBV3-1/TRBV3-2
CDR3 protein: CASSQEGSGLAKNIQYF
CDR3 DNA: TGTGCCAGCAGCCAAGAAGGCAGCGGGCTAGCCAAAAACATTCAGTACTTC

clone size: -
J gene: TRBJ1-1
D gene: TRBD1
V gene: TRBV2
CDR3 protein: CASSQNRGAFF
CDR3 DNA: TGTGCCAGCAGCCAAAACAGGGGAGCTTTCTTT

clone size: -
J gene: TRBJ2-7
D gene: -
V gene: TRBV7-9
CDR3 protein: CASSPEVFYEQYF
CDR3 DNA: TGTGCCAGCAGCCCCGAGGTGTTCTACGAGCAGTACTTC

clone size: -
J gene: TRBJ2-7
D gene: -
V gene: TRBV6-6
CDR3 protein: CASSLRQTSYEQYF
CDR3 DNA: TGTGCCAGCAGTTTGAGGCAGACCTCCTACGAGCAGTACTTC

clone size: -
J gene: TRBJ2-1
D gene: -
V gene: TRBV27
CDR3 protein: CASSSWGHLYNEQFF
CDR3 DNA: TGTGCCAGCAGTTCATGGGGACACCTTTACAATGAGCAGTTCTTC

clone size: -
J gene: TRBJ2-5
D gene: -
V gene: TRBV5-1
CDR3 protein: CASRVGYGRLETQYF
CDR3 DNA: TGCGCCAGCCGGGTCGGTTACGGCCGACTCGAGACCCAGTACTTC

clone size: once
J gene: TRBJ2-4
D gene: TRBD2
V gene: TRBV4-1
CDR3 protein: CASSQEGGGAYIQYF
CDR3 DNA: TGCGCCAGCAGCCAAGAAGGCGGGGGGGCATACATTCAGTACTTC

clone size: -
J gene: TRBJ2-7
D gene: -
V gene: TRBV5-1
CDR3 protein: CASSTDQGSYEQYF
CDR3 DNA: TGCGCCAGCAGCACCGATCAGGGCTCCTACGAGCAGTACTTC

clone size: once
J gene: TRBJ2-1
D gene: -
V gene: TRBV21-1
CDR3 protein: CASSTLSTGRDDEQFF
CDR3 DNA: TGTGCCAGCAGCACCCTTTCGACGGGGAGGGACGATGAGCAGTTCTTC